The entry below describes one T cell receptor (beta chain). This sample stems from a study of T cell responses to AZD1222 COVID-19 vaccine. Profiled with immunoSEQ multiplex PCR; TCRdb holds only in-frame clones, not every one. Here the sample spans over 150,000 clones, about 93% being singletons. This TCR was sampled from an adult who received the MenACWY meningococcal vaccine as a control. The material sequenced was peripheral blood, taken 28 days after the second dose of the MenACWY control vaccine.

CDR3 sequence (DNA): TGTGCCAGCAGCCGCAGACACTCCTACGAGCAGTACTTC. Amino acids: CASSRRHSYEQYF. V gene TRBV7-2 combines with J gene TRBJ2-7; D unclear. Deletions cut 5 bases from V and 0 bases from J, with 8 bases between. In germline, CDR1 is SGHTA, CDR2 FQGNSA. This CDR3 has 13 amino acids.